This T cell receptor (beta chain) is from a study of technical replicates of blood from a handful of donors. With 5 bases removed from V and 5 bases from J, the gap between germline ends came to 9 bases. Germline CDR1 reads GTSNPN; CDR2 reads SVGIG (reference sequence). The CDR3 has 11 amino acids. Repertoires were generated with immunoSEQ multiplex PCR, while TCRdb's copy carries only in-frame clones and drops some. Altogether approximately 82,000 clones are present, around nine tenths being singletons, with the ten largest covering 0.25% to 0.35%. Sequencing was done on a sample of T cells isolated from PBMCs. This sequence joins TRBV30 and TRBJ1-1; no definite D call. This TCR came from a human donor in good health. Written as DNA, the CDR3 is TGTGCCTGGCGGGATATGACTGAAGCTTTCTTT. Its translation: CAWRDMTEAFF.